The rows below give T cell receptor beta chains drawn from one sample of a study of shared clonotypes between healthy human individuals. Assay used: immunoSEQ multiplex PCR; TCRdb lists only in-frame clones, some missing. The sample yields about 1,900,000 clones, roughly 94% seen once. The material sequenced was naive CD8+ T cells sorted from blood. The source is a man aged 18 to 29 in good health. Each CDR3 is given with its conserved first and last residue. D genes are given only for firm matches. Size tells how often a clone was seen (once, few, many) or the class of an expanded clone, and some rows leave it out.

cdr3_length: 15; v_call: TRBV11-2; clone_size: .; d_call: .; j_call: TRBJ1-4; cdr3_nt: TGTGCCAGCAGCCCCTCCGGGGAAACTAATGAAAAACTGTTTTTT; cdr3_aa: CASSPSGETNEKLFF
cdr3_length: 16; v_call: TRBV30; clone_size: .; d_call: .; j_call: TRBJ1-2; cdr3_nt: TGTGCCTGGAGCGAATTACGGAAGGCAGCGGGAGATCAATGCTCCTTC; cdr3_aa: CAWSELRKAAGDQCSF
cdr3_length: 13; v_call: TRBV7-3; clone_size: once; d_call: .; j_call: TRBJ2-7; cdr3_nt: TGTGCCAGCAGCTTAGAGGGGCACTACGAGCAGTACTTC; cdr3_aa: CASSLEGHYEQYF
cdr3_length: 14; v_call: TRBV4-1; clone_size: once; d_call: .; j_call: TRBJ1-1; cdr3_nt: TGCGCCAGCAGCCCTAGTCTCCGGAACACTGAAGCTTTCTTT; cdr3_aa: CASSPSLRNTEAFF
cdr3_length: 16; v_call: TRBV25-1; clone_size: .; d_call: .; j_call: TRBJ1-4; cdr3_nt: TGTGCCAGCAGTGAACCCTGGGGGGGGACTAATGAAAAACTGTTTTTT; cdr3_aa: CASSEPWGGTNEKLFF
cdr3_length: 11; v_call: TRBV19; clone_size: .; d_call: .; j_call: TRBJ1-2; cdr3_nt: TGTGCCAGTAGTATCTATGACGGCTACACCTTC; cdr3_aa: CASSIYDGYTF
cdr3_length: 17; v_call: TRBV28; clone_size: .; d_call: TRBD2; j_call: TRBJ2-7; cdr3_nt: TGTGCCAGCAGTTTATTCGGCCTAGCGGGGGGGACCTACGAGCAGTACTTC; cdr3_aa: CASSLFGLAGGTYEQYF
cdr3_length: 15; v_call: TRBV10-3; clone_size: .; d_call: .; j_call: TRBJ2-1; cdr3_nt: TGTGCCATCAGCCTCGCGGCAGGGCGTTACAATGAGCAGTTCTTC; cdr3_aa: CAISLAAGRYNEQFF
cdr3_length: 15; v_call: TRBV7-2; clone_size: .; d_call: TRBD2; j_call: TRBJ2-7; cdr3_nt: TGTGCCAGCAGCTTAGTGGCGGGAGGCACCTACGAGCAGTACTTC; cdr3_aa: CASSLVAGGTYEQYF
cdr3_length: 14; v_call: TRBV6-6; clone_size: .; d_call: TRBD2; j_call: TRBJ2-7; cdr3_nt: TGTGCCAGCAGTTATGGGGGGGGATCCTACGAGCAGTACTTC; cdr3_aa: CASSYGGGSYEQYF
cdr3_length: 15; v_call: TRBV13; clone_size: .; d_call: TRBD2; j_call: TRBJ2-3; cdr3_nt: TGTGCCAGCAGCTCCGGGACTAGCGGCTTAGATACGCAGTATTTT; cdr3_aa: CASSSGTSGLDTQYF
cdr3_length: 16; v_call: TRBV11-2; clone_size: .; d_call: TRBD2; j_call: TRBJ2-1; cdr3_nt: TGTGCCAGCAGCTTCTCCGGGACTAGCGACTACAATGAGCAGTTCTTC; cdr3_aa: CASSFSGTSDYNEQFF
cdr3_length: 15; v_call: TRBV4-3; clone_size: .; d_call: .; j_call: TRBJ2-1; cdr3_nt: TGCGCCAGCAGCCAAGGGGGTAGCGCTTACAATGAGCAGTTCTTC; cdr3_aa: CASSQGGSAYNEQFF
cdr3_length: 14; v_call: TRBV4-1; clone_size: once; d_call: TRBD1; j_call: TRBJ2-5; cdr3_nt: TGCGCCAGCAGCCCTGGGACAGGTGGACTGGCCCAGTACTTC; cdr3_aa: CASSPGTGGLAQYF
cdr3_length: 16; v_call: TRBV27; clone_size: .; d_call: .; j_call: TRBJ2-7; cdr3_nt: TGTGCCAGCAGCCGATCTCCCGGGACTGGGTCGAACGAGCAGTACTTC; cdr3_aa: CASSRSPGTGSNEQYF
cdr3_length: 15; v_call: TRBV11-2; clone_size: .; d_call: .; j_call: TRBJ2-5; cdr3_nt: TGTGCCAGCAGCTTAGTCCCGGGAGAGGTAGCGGCCCAGTACTTC; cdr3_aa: CASSLVPGEVAAQYF
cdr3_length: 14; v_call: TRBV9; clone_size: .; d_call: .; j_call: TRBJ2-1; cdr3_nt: TGTGCCAGCAGCTCAGGGGGGGGAGCCGGTGAGCAGTTCTTC; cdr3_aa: CASSSGGGAGEQFF
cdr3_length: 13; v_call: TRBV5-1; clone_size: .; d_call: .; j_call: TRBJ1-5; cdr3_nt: TGCGCCAGCAGCTTGGCAAGCAATCAGCCCCAGCATTTT; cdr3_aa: CASSLASNQPQHF
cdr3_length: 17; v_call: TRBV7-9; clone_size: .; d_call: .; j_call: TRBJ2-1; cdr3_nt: TGTGCCAGCAACCTCCCGAAGACAGATCTCGGGGTCAATGAGCAGTTCTTC; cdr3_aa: CASNLPKTDLGVNEQFF
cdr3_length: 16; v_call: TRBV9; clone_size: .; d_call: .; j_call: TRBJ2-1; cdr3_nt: TGTGCCAGCAGCGTAGGAGGGGTTTTGCTTTACAATGAGCAGTTCTTC; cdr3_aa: CASSVGGVLLYNEQFF
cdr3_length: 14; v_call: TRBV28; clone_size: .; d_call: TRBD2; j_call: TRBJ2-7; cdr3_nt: TGTGCCAGCAGTTTCCGACTAGCAGCCTACGAGCAGTACTTC; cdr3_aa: CASSFRLAAYEQYF
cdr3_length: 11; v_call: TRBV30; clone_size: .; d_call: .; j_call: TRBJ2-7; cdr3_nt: TGTGCCTGGAGTGTGGGGTACGAGCAGTACTTC; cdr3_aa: CAWSVGYEQYF
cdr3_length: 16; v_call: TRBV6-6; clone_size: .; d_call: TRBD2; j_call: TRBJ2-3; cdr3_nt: TGTGCCAGCAGTTCCCGACTAGCGGGAGAAGTAGATACGCAGTATTTT; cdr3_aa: CASSSRLAGEVDTQYF
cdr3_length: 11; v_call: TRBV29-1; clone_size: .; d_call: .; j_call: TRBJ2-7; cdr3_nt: TGCAGCGTTGAAAAGTTCTACGAGCAGTACTTC; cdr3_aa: CSVEKFYEQYF
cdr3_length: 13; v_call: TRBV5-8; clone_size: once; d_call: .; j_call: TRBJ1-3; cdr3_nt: TGTGCCAGCAGCCTAAACGGCGGAAACACCATATATTTT; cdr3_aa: CASSLNGGNTIYF
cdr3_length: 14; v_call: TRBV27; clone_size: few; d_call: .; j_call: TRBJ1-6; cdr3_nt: TGTGCCAGCAGTTTAGTGTTGGCGGGTTCACCCCTCCACTTT; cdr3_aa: CASSLVLAGSPLHF
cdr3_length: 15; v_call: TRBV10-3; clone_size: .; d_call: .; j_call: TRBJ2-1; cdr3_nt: TGTGCCATCAGTGAGATAAGTAGCGGCTACAATGAGCAGTTCTTC; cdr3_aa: CAISEISSGYNEQFF
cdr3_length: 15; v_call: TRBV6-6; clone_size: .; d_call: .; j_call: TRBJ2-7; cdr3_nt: TGTGCCAGCAGTAAAAACAGGGAGGGCTCCTACGAGCAGTACTTC; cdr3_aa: CASSKNREGSYEQYF
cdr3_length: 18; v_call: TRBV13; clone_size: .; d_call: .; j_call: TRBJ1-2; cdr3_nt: TGTGCCAGCAGCTTAGTCCAGGGGACTGCATCCCCTATGGATGGCTACACCTTC; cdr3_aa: CASSLVQGTASPMDGYTF